Included here is one T cell receptor (beta chain) sequence, with context. V was trimmed by 2 bases and J by 8 bases, leaving 12 bases between them. This CDR3 has 14 residues. CDR1 is MDHEN and CDR2 is SYDVKM in the germline V gene. This sample is drawn from a study of shared clonotypes between healthy human individuals. Only in-frame clones appear in the TCRdb table, and some are missing; sequencing was by immunoSEQ multiplex PCR. This table holds about 330,000 clones, roughly 70% found once. This clonotype was sampled from a man in his thirties or forties in good health. This chain links TRBV28 with TRBJ1-4, with D uncertain. Sequenced sample: memory CD4+ T cells sorted from blood. The sample's subset: CD45RA-negative fraction. The CDR3 reads CASSLGFRSEKLFF. The DNA for the CDR3 is TGTGCCAGCAGTTTAGGGTTCAGATCGGAAAAACTGTTTTTT.